This T cell receptor (beta chain) was retrieved from a study of CD8 T cells in Susac syndrome (dated by TCRdb to between 2018 and 2020). Notes on the research overall: Of the Susac syndrome patients who were sequenced, about six had clinically active disease and 8 or 9 were in clinical remission. Susac syndrome patients were therapy-naive, on corticosteroids (some also receiving IVIg), or on IVIg alone at blood withdrawal. Repertoire sequencing was used to test whether CD8+ T cell activation and differentiation in Susac syndrome was antigen driven. CD8+ T cell repertoire clonality was compared between about a dozen healthy donors, approximately 14 Susac syndrome patients and around 15 multiple sclerosis patients.

This clonotype is a singleton in its sample. There is no known antigen for this receptor. Nothing much larger sits one base from this clone, and base qualities are not available. A single read makes a weak case. Peripheral blood CD8+ and CD4+ T cells from healthy donors, Susac syndrome patients and multiple sclerosis patients were profiled using high-throughput TCR beta sequencing. Recently defined diagnostic criteria for definite or probable disease were met by the Susac syndrome patients. Bulk CD8+ and CD4+ T cells were purified by magnetic negative isolation, while CD8+ TEMRA cells were enriched using FACS. Blood was collected in EDTA tubes and processed within 24 hours, with PBMCs isolated through density gradient centrifugation. PBMCs intended for TCR sequencing were cryopreserved in liquid nitrogen and were subsequently thawed in a 37 degrees C water bath. Purity of sorted or isolated CD4+, CD8+ and CD8+ TEMRA cells was at least 90%.

Measured from the cysteine to the phenylalanine, the CDR3 is 15 residues long. Only the CDR3 DNA stays, 45 bases, in frame from base 1. V is shortened by 5 bases, J by 2 bases, and the region joining them spans 14 bases. RNA was extracted with the RNeasy kit and 0.5 to 1 ug was reverse transcribed using random hexamers. The immunoSEQ multiplex PCR assay, covering 54 Vbeta and 13 Jbeta segments, was used to amplify TCR beta CDR3 regions. PCR amplification bias was corrected by using a synthetic template baseline for primer optimization and computational correction. The original pipeline was this. Reads were assigned to V, D and J genes according to IMGT and analyzed in immunoSEQ Analyzer, with only productive sequences retained. Clonality was calculated as one minus the Shannon entropy normalized by log2 of the number of productive unique sequences. Public and private clones were assessed among the 100 most prevalent clones of each patient and control. Susac-specific clones were defined as absent from healthy and MS cohorts, 1052 published viral clones and other ImmuneACCESS disease sequences. TCRdb handled the public reads itself, with Q25 trimming in fastp and clone calling in MiXCR, and kept productive beta chains. Records with the same CDR3 protein are collapsed into one entry carrying the most frequent genes and DNA. TCRdb's processing, not the authors' own work, is the source of the V and J calls. This sample lists 95,000 to 150,000 distinct CDR3 sequences; over 90% were detected once. The top ten clonotypes cover about 0.28% of the sample.

Study-wide findings and limitations: CD8+ repertoires in Susac syndrome showed clonal expansion, which was highest in CD8+ TEMRA cells and was greater in clinically active patients than in remitting patients. The study acknowledged that relatively few individuals were included in the TCR sequencing and HLA analysis. Around 15 Susac-specific public clones were identified in the total CD8+ repertoire, and several Susac-specific public clones were identified in the CD8+ TEMRA repertoire.

The sample consisted of CD8+ T cells from PBMCs. The rearrangement joined TRBV12-3 or TRBV12-4 to TRBJ2-3; a weak D assignment points to TRBD1 (5 bases agree). This TCR was recovered from a human donor with Susac syndrome. The DNA sequence is as follows: TGTGCCAGCAGTACCCCCAGGGTCCCCACAGATACGCAGTATTTT. Its translation is CASSTPRVPTDTQYF.